Listed here are 26 T cell receptor beta chains from one sample, sequenced in a study of shared clonotypes between healthy human individuals (dated by TCRdb to 2019 to 2021). Libraries were prepared through the immunoSEQ multiplex PCR assay. Drawn from immuneACCESS, this table holds only the in-frame rearrangements with V and J called that TCRdb kept. Clones are partly lost; checked studies trace under half to an unresolved V gene and leave the rest unexplained. The sample table shows some 1.5 million clones, and approximately 96% are seen once. The ten largest clonotypes hold roughly 1.2% of the sample. Sequencing used naive CD4+ T cells sorted from blood. The label giving this sample's cell subset or site can be read as: CD45RA+ positively selected. All receptors come from a man aged 25-40 years in good health.

V gene TRBV4-3 combines with J gene TRBJ2-2; 12 nucleotides agree with TRBD2. With V trimmed by 3 bases and J by 5 bases, 7 bases remained unmatched. The CDR3 runs 17 residues. Germline values: CDR1 LGHNA, CDR2 YSLEER. The CDR3 nucleotides are TGCGCCAGCAGCCAGGCGGCCCTAGCGGGAGGGACCGGGGAGCTGTTTTTT. Translating gives CASSQAALAGGTGELFF.

The table lists this clone with a count of one. The rearrangement uses TRBV5-1 and TRBJ2-2; 8 positions agree with TRBD1. The CDR3 has 16 amino acids. The V gene end was trimmed by 5 bases and the J gene end by 1 base; junction bases not matched to a gene: 7. Germline CDR1 reads SGHRS; CDR2 reads YFSETQ. The chain's CDR3 is CASRDRARENTGELFF. In DNA, the CDR3 is TGCGCCAGCAGGGACAGGGCACGCGAGAACACCGGGGAGCTGTTTTTT.

A single count supports this clone. CDR3 nucleotide sequence: TGTGCCAGCAGTTTATTAAGCCTAGCGGGACCTGGTGCAGATACGCAGTATTTT. Translated: CASSLLSLAGPGADTQYF. The chain has TRBV27 and TRBJ2-3, with 9 positions matching TRBD2. The junction had 12 bases not matched to a gene; V was cut back by 1 base and J by 4 bases. Germline V gene lookup returns CDR1 MNHEY and CDR2 SMNVEV (reference sequence). The CDR3 covers 18 residues.

This rearrangement joins TRBV28 to TRBJ2-5; unclear D gene. V lost 5 bases and J lost 4, with 14 bases in between. This CDR3 spans 14 amino acids. Germline lookup yields CDR1 MDHEN and CDR2 SYDVKM. CDR3 amino acids: CASSPRLGGETQYF. In DNA form, the CDR3 reads TGTGCCAGCAGTCCCCGACTTGGCGGAGAGACCCAGTACTTC. The variable domain in full, completed from reference TRBV28 and TRBJ2-5, reads DVKVTQSSRYLVKRTGEKVFLECVQDMDHENMFWYRQDPGLGLRLIYFSYDVKMKEKGDIPEGYSVSREKKERFSLILESASTNQTSMYLCASSPRLGGETQYFGPGTRLLVL.

V usage is TRBV9 and J usage is TRBJ2-2; 16 positions match TRBD2. The junction had 7 bases not matched to a gene; V was cut back by 4 bases and J by 4 bases. Germline V gene lookup returns CDR1 SGDLS and CDR2 YYNGEE. The CDR3 spans 18 residues. The CDR3 sequence is CASSPGLAGGRGTGELFF. CDR3 nucleotide sequence: TGTGCCAGCAGCCCGGGACTAGCGGGAGGGCGTGGCACCGGGGAGCTGTTTTTT.

This clone has a handful of counts. The CDR3 protein is CASSLRDEQYF. CDR3 coding DNA: TGTGCCAGCAGCTTAAGGGACGAGCAGTACTTC. V usage is TRBV7-2 and J usage is TRBJ2-7; D ambiguous. The CDR3 is made up of 11 amino acids. CDR1 SGHTA and CDR2 FQGNSA come from the germline V gene. The ends were cut back, 2 bases at V and 5 bases at J, with 4 bases in the middle.

The V and J genes are TRBV6-6 and TRBJ1-4; the D is unclear. The germline gives CDR1 MNHNY, CDR2 SVGAGI (reference sequence). The V end lost 2 bases, the J end lost 7 bases, and 14 bases lay between the germline ends. The CDR3 totals 15 residues. The CDR3 sequence: CASSYESDLSEKLFF. As DNA, the CDR3 is TGTGCCAGCAGTTACGAGTCAGACTTGTCTGAAAAACTGTTTTTT.

This chain joins TRBV23-1 and TRBJ2-2; D perhaps matches TRBD1 (6 bases). TRBV23-1 is assigned to the ORF class and has an uncertain function. V was shortened by 0 bases and J by 4 bases, with 12 bases between the two germline ends. The CDR3 contains 16 residues. The CDR3: CASSQSRKGVTGELFF. Written as DNA, the CDR3 is TGCGCCAGCAGTCAATCGCGGAAGGGGGTCACCGGGGAGCTGTTTTTT.

This chain connects TRBV18 to TRBJ2-7; tentative D call: TRBD2 (6 bases). CDR1 is KGHSH, CDR2 LQKENI, per germline. CDR3 length: 18 residues. V was shortened by 0 bases and J by 2 bases, with 20 bases between the two germline ends. The DNA of the CDR3 is TGTGCCAGCTCACCACCTGGACTACCCCGTGATGGGGCCTACGAGCAGTACTTC. Its translation: CASSPPGLPRDGAYEQYF.

The chain is built from TRBV28 and TRBJ2-4; unclear D gene. V lost 3 bases and J lost 6, with 12 bases in between. This CDR3 has 14 residues. The germline CDR1 and CDR2 sequences are MDHEN and SYDVKM. The CDR3 spells CASSFSDSRNIQYF. The CDR3 nucleotides are TGTGCCAGCAGTTTCTCCGATTCAAGAAACATTCAGTACTTC.

The chain has TRBV11-2 and TRBJ1-1; D gene unclear. Trimming shortened V by 5 bases and J by 1 base, and 14 bases separated the two germline ends. There are 15 residues in the CDR3. Germline V gene sequence: CDR1 SGHAT, CDR2 FQNNGV. CDR3 sequence (DNA): TGTGCCAGCAGCCCCCGTTTGTCGACGAACACTGAAGCTTTCTTT. Amino acid sequence: CASSPRLSTNTEAFF.

The chain combines TRBV5-1 with TRBJ2-5; 7 nucleotides line up with TRBD1. This CDR3 comprises 14 residues. V lost 2 bases to trimming and J lost 2 bases; unmatched junction nucleotides: 3. Germline CDR1 reads SGHRS; CDR2 reads YFSETQ. In nucleotides, the CDR3 is TGCGCCAGCAGCTTAACGACAGGGCAAGAGACCCAGTACTTC. Protein sequence: CASSLTTGQETQYF.

The chain recombines TRBV6-5 with TRBJ2-7; 9 bases map to TRBD1. This CDR3 has 14 residues. V lost 6 bases to trimming and J lost 2 bases; unmatched junction nucleotides: 5. Germline V gene sequence: CDR1 MNHEY, CDR2 SVGAGI. CDR3 sequence reads: CASRRDRATYEQYF. CDR3 DNA: TGTGCCAGCAGGAGGGACAGGGCGACCTACGAGCAGTACTTC.

The CDR3 DNA reads TGCGCCAGCAGCCAAGAAGGGCGGGAGGGCCTGACCGGGGAGCTGTTTTTT. It specifies CASSQEGREGLTGELFF. The chain uses TRBV4-3 and TRBJ2-2; 9 bases line up with TRBD2. The trim removed 0 bases at V and 5 bases at J, leaving 7 bases unmatched. This CDR3 comprises 17 residues. Germline lookup yields CDR1 LGHNA and CDR2 YSLEER.

The V gene is TRBV4-1, the J gene TRBJ2-3; either TRBD1 or TRBD2 may supply D (5 bases each). CDR1 is MGHRA, CDR2 YSYEKL, per germline. V was pared by 0 bases and J by 7 bases, with 14 bases between. This CDR3 has 15 residues. The CDR3 coding sequence is TGCGCCAGCAGCCAAGATTCGGGACGCCCGAATACGCAGTATTTT. It specifies CASSQDSGRPNTQYF.

The rearrangement links TRBV7-8 to TRBJ2-2; D call uncertain. Trimming removed 1 base from V and 2 bases from J, with 11 bases in between. The CDR3 consists of 16 residues. CDR1 is SGHVS, CDR2 FQNEAQ, per germline. CDR3 sequence reads: CASSLVGSLNTGELFF. CDR3 DNA sequence: TGTGCCAGCAGCTTAGTGGGTAGCCTCAACACCGGGGAGCTGTTTTTT.

The chain carries TRBV5-3 and TRBJ1-5, with no clear D. TRBV5-3 is marked as an open reading frame, function uncertain. V was pared by 2 bases and J by 4 bases, with 16 bases between. The CDR3 covers 16 residues. CDR3 bases: TGTGCCAGAAGCTTTTCGATGACAACAGTGAATCAGCCCCAGCATTTT. Its protein product is CARSFSMTTVNQPQHF.

The V gene is TRBV18, the J gene TRBJ2-1; D gene uncertain. Germline-derived CDR1 and CDR2 are KGHSH and LQKENI. The CDR3 is 17 residues long. V was pared by 3 bases and J by 0 bases, with 15 bases between. The CDR3 spells CASSPPVAQISYNEQFF. In DNA form, the CDR3 reads TGTGCCAGCTCACCCCCCGTGGCGCAGATCTCCTACAATGAGCAGTTCTTC.

The rearrangement joins TRBV10-1 to TRBJ2-5, with D perhaps matching TRBD2 (6 bases). CDR1 WNHNN and CDR2 SYGVQD come from the germline V gene (reference sequence). The CDR3 consists of 13 residues. Trimming took 5 bases from V and 5 from J, leaving 12 bases between them. CDR3 DNA: TGCGCCAGCAGTTTCGGGAGTAGGGAGACCCAGTACTTC. It is translated as CASSFGSRETQYF.

This rearrangement joins TRBV5-1 to TRBJ2-3; D not certain. The CDR3 runs to 14 residues. V lost 1 base and J lost 3, with 9 bases in between. Per germline, CDR1 SGHRS and CDR2 YFSETQ. CDR3 sequence: CASSLKQPTDTQYF. CDR3 DNA: TGCGCCAGCAGCTTGAAACAGCCGACAGATACGCAGTATTTT.

The chain recombines TRBV18 with TRBJ1-2, with D unresolved. Between the trimmed V and J ends, which lost 2 bases and 8 bases, there was a span of 18 bases. Germline assignment: CDR1 KGHSH and CDR2 LQKENI. This CDR3 is built from 15 residues. In nucleotides, the CDR3 is TGTGCCAGCTCACCAAGCCTTACTTTAATTGACGGCTACACCTTC. Its translation is CASSPSLTLIDGYTF.

This clone was seen only once. Mismatch with germline at one junction end may stem from a read error. The CDR3 is CASTIQGAMTDTQYF. The CDR3 nucleotides are TGTGCCAGTACTATACAGGGGGCGATGACAGATACGCAGTATTTT. The genes are TRBV19 and TRBJ2-3; the match to TRBD1 covers 9 bases. Germline V gene lookup returns CDR1 LNHDA and CDR2 SQIVND (reference sequence). CDR3 length equals 15 residues.

The V and J genes are TRBV25-1 and TRBJ2-6, with D unclear. The germline CDR1 and CDR2 sequences are MGHDK and SYGVNS. V was trimmed by 2 bases and J by 2 bases, leaving 7 bases between them. This CDR3 region has 15 residues. The CDR3: CASSEGGAGANVLTF. The DNA of the CDR3 is TGTGCCAGCAGTGAAGGTGGGGCTGGGGCCAACGTCCTGACTTTC.

The V call is TRBV2, the J call TRBJ2-7; D gene unclear. Trimming took 8 bases from V and 0 from J, leaving 17 bases between them. Germline CDR1 and CDR2: SNHLY and FYNNEI. The CDR3 has 15 residues. The CDR3 DNA reads as TGTGCCAGCGGAGTGGAGTGGGCCTTCTCCTACGAGCAGTACTTC. Translating gives CASGVEWAFSYEQYF.

The CDR3 nucleotides read TGCAGTGCCAGCAGCGGATCACCCCTCCACTTT. Translating it yields CSASSGSPLHF. The rearrangement uses TRBV20-1 and TRBJ1-6; no clear D gene. V lost 6 bases to trimming and J lost 10 bases, with 10 bases between them. The CDR3 spans 11 residues. Germline CDR1 and CDR2: DFQATT and SNEGSKA (reference sequence).

This clone is a singleton in its sample. The V gene is TRBV6-5, the J gene TRBJ2-7, with D tentatively TRBD1 or TRBD2 (5 bases each). The CDR3 is 15 amino acids. Trimming shortened V by 6 bases and J by 1 base, and 16 bases separated the two germline ends. The germline gives CDR1 MNHEY, CDR2 SVGAGI. Here the CDR3 reads CASSSLPGRSYEQYF. The CDR3 DNA reads as TGTGCCAGCAGCTCCCTCCCGGGACGGTCCTACGAGCAGTACTTC.